The 9 T cell receptor beta chains reported below all come from one sample, sequenced in a study of monozygotic twins with cystic fibrosis. Measured with immunoSEQ multiplex PCR; TCRdb has only the in-frame clones, and not every one. The sample records about 36,000 clones, over 70% being singletons. Sequenced input: blood. These receptors originate from a girl aged 2 to 10 with cystic fibrosis.

J is TRBJ2-7 and V is TRBV7-9, with 10 nucleotides matching TRBD2. V lost 5 bases to trimming and J lost 7 bases; unmatched junction nucleotides: 2. Germline CDR1 reads SEHNR; CDR2 reads FQNEAQ (reference sequence). The CDR3 is made up of 12 amino acids. CDR3 amino acids: CASSQLAGEQYF. CDR3 nucleotides: TGTGCCAGCAGCCAACTAGCGGGGGAGCAGTACTTC.

This chain links TRBV27 with TRBJ1-6; D gene ambiguous. This CDR3 region has 15 residues. The germline V and J ends were trimmed by 5 bases and 5 bases, with 13 bases remaining between them. Germline CDR1 MNHEY, CDR2 SMNVEV (reference sequence). Here the CDR3 reads CASSTLGWNNSPLHF. CDR3 in DNA: TGTGCCAGCAGTACCCTAGGGTGGAATAATTCACCCCTCCACTTT.

This rearrangement joins TRBV7-2 to TRBJ2-3; 9 nucleotides line up with TRBD2. V was pared by 6 bases and J by 6 bases, with 7 bases of the junction left unmatched. CDR3 size: 14 residues. Germline V gives CDR1 SGHTA, CDR2 FQGNSA. Here the CDR3 reads CASRRSGGGDTQYF. The CDR3 nucleotides read TGTGCCAGCAGACGTAGCGGGGGCGGGGATACGCAGTATTTT. The full variable domain, its missing parts supplied by reference TRBV7-2 and TRBJ2-3, is GAGVSQSPSNKVTEKGKDVELRCDPISGHTALYWYRQSLGQGLEFLIYFQGNSAPDKSGLPSDRFSAERTGGSVSTLTIQRTQQEDSAVYLCASRRSGGGDTQYFGPGTRLTVL.

This clone was detected only a few times. The rearrangement uses TRBV15 and TRBJ2-3; TRBD1 matches at 8 bases. CDR1 and CDR2 from the germline V gene are LNHNV and YYDKDF (reference sequence). J was trimmed by 10 bases and V by 1 base; bases with no gene match: 4. This CDR3 has 13 residues. CDR3 DNA: TGTGCCACCAGCAGAGGAGGGACAGGTTCGCAGTATTTT. This gives the protein CATSRGGTGSQYF. Variable domain in full (rest from reference TRBV15 and TRBJ2-3): DAMVIQNPRYQVTQFGKPVTLSCSQTLNHNVMYWYQQKSSQAPKLLFHYYDKDFNNEADTPDNFQSRRPNTSFCFLDIRSPGLGDTAMYLCATSRGGTGSQYFGPGTRLTVL.

CDR3 loop: CATRGQGGQPQHF. DNA for the CDR3: TGTGCCACCCGGGGACAGGGGGGTCAGCCCCAGCATTTT. The chain couples TRBV27 to TRBJ1-5; 11 bases agree with TRBD1. CDR3 length: 13 amino acids. J was trimmed by 6 bases and V by 10 bases; bases with no gene match: 5. Germline V gives CDR1 MNHEY, CDR2 SMNVEV (reference sequence).

The gene calls are TRBV5-8 and TRBJ1-1, with TRBD1 matching 8 bases. The CDR3 totals 15 residues. Per the germline V gene, CDR1 is SGHTS and CDR2 is YDEGEE. V lost 9 bases, J lost 0 bases, and 10 bases stayed unmatched. In nucleotides, the CDR3 is TGTGCCACCGACAGGGGACTCCCTATGAACACTGAAGCTTTCTTT. This codes for CATDRGLPMNTEAFF.

V gene TRBV25-1 combines with J gene TRBJ2-6, with a weak D call TRBD1 (6 bases). Germline lookup yields CDR1 MGHDK and CDR2 SYGVNS. The CDR3 totals 16 residues. The V gene lost 5 bases and the J gene lost 4 bases, with 15 bases spanning the gap. The CDR3 sequence: CASSSPGTLGANVLTF. CDR3 sequence (DNA): TGTGCCAGCAGTTCCCCCGGGACACTGGGGGCCAACGTCCTGACTTTC.

The DNA for the CDR3 is TGTGCCAGCTCACCAGTGACTTCAGGGGTTGGGTCTGAAGCTTTCTTT. It encodes CASSPVTSGVGSEAFF. This chain connects TRBV18 to TRBJ1-1; tentative D call: TRBD1 (6 bases). V shed 2 bases and J shed 6 bases, with 19 bases lying between them. Per germline, CDR1 KGHSH and CDR2 LQKENI. The CDR3 extends over 16 amino acids.

The chain combines TRBV4-1 with TRBJ1-5; perhaps TRBD1 as D (6 bases). Germline V gene lookup returns CDR1 MGHRA and CDR2 YSYEKL. CDR3 size: 16 residues. V shed 3 bases and J shed 3 bases, with 15 bases lying between them. CDR3 sequence (DNA): TGCGCCAGCAGCCAGCCGCAGGGGAACGTCAATCAGCCCCAGCATTTT. Translated: CASSQPQGNVNQPQHF.